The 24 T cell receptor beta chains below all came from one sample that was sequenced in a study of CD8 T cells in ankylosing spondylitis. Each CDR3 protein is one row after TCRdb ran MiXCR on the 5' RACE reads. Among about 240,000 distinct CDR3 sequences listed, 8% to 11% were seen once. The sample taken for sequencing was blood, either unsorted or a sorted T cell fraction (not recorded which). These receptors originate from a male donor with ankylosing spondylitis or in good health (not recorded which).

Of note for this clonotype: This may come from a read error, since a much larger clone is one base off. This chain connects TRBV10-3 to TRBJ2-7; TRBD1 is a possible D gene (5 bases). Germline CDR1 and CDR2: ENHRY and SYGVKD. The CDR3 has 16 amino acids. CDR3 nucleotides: TGTGCCACCAGTGAAGGCGACGACAGTGGCTCCTACGAGCAGTACTTC. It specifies CATSEGDDSGSYEQYF.

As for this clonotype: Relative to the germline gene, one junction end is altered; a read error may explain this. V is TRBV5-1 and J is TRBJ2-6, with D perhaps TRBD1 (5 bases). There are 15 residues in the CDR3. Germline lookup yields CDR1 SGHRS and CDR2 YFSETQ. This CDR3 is CASSLDGAGPNVLTF. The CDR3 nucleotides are TGCGCCAGCAGCTTGGATGGGGCTGGGCCCAACGTCCTGACTTTC.

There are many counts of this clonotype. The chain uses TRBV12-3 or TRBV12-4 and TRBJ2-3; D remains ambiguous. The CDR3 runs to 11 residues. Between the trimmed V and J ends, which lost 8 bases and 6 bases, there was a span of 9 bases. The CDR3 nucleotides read TGTGCCAGCCGCTGGTGGGATACGCAGTATTTT. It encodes CASRWWDTQYF.

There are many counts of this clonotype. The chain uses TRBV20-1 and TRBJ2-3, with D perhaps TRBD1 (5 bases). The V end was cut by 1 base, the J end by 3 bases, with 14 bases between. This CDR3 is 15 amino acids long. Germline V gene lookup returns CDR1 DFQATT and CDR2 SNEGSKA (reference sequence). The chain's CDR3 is CSARAGFTATDTQYF. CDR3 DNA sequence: TGCAGTGCTAGAGCAGGGTTTACGGCGACAGATACGCAGTATTTT.

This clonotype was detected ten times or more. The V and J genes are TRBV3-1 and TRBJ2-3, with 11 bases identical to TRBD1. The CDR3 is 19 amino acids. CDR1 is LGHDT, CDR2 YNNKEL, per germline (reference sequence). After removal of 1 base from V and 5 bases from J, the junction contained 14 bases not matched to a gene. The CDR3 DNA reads TGTGCCAGCAGCCAAGGAATTTTAAGGACAGGGGGCCCTGGAGATACGCAGTATTTT. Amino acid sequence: CASSQGILRTGGPGDTQYF.

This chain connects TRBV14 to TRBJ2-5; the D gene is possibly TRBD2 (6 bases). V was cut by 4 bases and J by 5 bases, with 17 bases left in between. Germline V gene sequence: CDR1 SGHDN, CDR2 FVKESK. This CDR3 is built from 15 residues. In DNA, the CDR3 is TGTGCCAGCAGCCCGGGGACTCTTTTTGGGGAGACCCAGTACTTC. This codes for CASSPGTLFGETQYF.

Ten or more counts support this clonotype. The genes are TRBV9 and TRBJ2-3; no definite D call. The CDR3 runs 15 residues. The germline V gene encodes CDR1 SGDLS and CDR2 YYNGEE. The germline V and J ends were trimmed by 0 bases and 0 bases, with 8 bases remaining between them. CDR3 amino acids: CASSVDAGSTDTQYF. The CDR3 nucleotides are TGTGCCAGCAGCGTAGATGCAGGAAGCACAGATACGCAGTATTTT. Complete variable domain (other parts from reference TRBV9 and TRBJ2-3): DSGVTQTPKHLITATGQRVTLRCSPRSGDLSVYWYQQSLDQGLQFLIQYYNGEERAKGNILERFSAQQFPDLHSELNLSSLELGDSALYFCASSVDAGSTDTQYFGPGTRLTVL.

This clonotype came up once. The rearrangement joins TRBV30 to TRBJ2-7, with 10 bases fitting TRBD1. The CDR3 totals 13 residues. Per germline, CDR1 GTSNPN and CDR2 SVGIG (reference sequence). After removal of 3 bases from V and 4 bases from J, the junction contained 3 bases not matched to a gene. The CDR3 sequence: CAWSGQGVYEQYF. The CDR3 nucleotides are TGTGCCTGGAGCGGACAGGGGGTATACGAGCAGTACTTC. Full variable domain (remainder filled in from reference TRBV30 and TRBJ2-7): SQTIHQWPATLVQPVGSPLSLECTVEGTSNPNLYWYRQAAGRGLQLLFYSVGIGQISSEVPQNLSASRPQDRQFILSSKKLLLSDSGFYLCAWSGQGVYEQYFGPGTRLTVT.

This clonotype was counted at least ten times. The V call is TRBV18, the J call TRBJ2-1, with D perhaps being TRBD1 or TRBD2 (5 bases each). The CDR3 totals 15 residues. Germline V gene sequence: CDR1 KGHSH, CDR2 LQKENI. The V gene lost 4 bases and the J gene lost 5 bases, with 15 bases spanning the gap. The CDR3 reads CASSRGSGTHNEQFF. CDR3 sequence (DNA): TGTGCCAGCTCACGTGGTTCAGGGACCCACAATGAGCAGTTCTTC. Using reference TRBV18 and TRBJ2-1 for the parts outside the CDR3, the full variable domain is NAGVMQNPRHLVRRRGQEARLRCSPMKGHSHVYWYRQLPEEGLKFMVYLQKENIIDESGMPKERFSAEFPKEGPSILRIQQVVRGDSAAYFCASSRGSGTHNEQFFGPGTRLTVL.

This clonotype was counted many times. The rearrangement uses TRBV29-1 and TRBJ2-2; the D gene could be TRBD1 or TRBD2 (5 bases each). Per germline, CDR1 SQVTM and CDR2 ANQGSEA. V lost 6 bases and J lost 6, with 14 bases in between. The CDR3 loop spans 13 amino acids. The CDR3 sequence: CSVGAGGAGELFF. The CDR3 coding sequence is TGCAGCGTCGGGGCGGGCGGCGCCGGGGAGCTGTTTTTT.

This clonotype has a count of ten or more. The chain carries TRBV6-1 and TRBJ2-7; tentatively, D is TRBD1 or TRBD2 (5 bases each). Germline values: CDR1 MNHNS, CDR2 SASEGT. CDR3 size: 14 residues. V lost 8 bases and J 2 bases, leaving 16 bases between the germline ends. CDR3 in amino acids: CASRKRGGAYEQYF. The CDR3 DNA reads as TGTGCCAGCCGTAAGCGTGGGGGTGCCTACGAGCAGTACTTC.

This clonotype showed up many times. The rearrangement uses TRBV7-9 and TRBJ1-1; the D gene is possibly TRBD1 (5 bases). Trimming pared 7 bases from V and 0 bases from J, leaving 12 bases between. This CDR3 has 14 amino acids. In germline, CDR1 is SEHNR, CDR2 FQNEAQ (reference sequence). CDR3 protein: CASMPGTVNTEAFF. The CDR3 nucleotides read TGTGCCAGCATGCCCGGGACGGTGAACACTGAAGCTTTCTTT.

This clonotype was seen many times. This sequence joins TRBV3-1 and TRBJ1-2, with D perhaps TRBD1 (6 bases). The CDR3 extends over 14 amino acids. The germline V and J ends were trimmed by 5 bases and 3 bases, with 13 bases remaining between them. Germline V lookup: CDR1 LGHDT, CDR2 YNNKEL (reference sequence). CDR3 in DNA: TGTGCCAGCAGCGAGAGGGACACTTACTATGGCTACACCTTC. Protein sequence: CASSERDTYYGYTF.

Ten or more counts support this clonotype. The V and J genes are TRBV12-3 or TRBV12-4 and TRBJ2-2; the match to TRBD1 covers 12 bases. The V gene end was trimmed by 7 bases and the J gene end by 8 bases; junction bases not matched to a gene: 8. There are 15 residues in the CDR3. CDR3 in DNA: TGTGCCAGCAATACCGGGACAGGGGGCGCGGGGGAGCTGTTTTTT. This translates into CASNTGTGGAGELFF.

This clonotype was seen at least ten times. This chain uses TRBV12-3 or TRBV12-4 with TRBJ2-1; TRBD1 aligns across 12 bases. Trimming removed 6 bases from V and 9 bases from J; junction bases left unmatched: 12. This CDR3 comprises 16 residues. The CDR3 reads CASSPGPGQGATEQFF. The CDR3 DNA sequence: TGTGCCAGCAGCCCGGGGCCGGGACAGGGGGCTACTGAGCAGTTCTTC.

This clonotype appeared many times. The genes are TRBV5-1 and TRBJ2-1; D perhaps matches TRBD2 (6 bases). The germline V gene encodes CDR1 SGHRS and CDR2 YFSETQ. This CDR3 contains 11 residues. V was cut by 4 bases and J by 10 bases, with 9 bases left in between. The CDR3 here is CASSRGMEQFF. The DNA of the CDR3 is TGCGCCAGCAGCCGGGGGATGGAGCAGTTCTTC.

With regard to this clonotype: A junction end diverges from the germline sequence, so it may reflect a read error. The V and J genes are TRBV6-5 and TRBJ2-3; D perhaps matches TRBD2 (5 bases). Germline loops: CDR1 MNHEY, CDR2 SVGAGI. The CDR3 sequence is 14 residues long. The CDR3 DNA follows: TGTGCCAGCAGTTACGAGGGTAGCAGAGATACGCAGTATTTT. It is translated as CASSYEGSRDTQYF.

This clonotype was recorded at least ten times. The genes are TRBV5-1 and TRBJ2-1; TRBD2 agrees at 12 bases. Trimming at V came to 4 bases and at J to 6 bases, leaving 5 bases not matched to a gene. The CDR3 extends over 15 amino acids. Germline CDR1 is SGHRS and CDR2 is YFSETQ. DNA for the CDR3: TGCGCCAGCAGCCTCACTAGCGGGGGGCCCAATGAGCAGTTCTTC. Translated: CASSLTSGGPNEQFF.

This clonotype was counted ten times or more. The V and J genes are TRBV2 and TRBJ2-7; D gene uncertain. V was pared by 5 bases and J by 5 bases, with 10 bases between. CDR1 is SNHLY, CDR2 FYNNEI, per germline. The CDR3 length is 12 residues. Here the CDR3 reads CASSTDTDEQYF. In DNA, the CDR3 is TGTGCCAGCAGTACAGACACGGACGAGCAGTACTTC. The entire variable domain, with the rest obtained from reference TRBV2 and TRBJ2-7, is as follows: EPEVTQTPSHQVTQMGQEVILRCVPISNHLYFYWYRQILGQKVEFLVSFYNNEISEKSEIFDDQFSVERPDGSNFTLKIRSTKLEDSAMYFCASSTDTDEQYFGPGTRLTVT.

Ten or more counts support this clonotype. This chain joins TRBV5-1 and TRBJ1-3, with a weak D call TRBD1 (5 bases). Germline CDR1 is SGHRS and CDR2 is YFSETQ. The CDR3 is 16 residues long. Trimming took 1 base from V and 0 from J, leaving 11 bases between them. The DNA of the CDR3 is TGCGCCAGCAGCTTGACAGGTTGGAGCTCTGGAAACACCATATATTTT. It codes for CASSLTGWSSGNTIYF.

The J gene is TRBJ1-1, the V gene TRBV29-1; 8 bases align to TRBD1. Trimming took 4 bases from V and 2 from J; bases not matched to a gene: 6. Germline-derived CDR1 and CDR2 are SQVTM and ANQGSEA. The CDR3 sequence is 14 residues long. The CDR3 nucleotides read TGCAGCGTTGCCGGGACAGGAGAAAACACTGAAGCTTTCTTT. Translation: CSVAGTGENTEAFF. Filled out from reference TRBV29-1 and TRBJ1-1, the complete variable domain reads SAVISQKPSRDICQRGTSLTIQCQVDSQVTMMFWYRQQPGQSLTLIATANQGSEATYESGFVIDKFPISRPNLTFSTLTVSNMSPEDSSIYLCSVAGTGENTEAFFGQGTRLTVV.

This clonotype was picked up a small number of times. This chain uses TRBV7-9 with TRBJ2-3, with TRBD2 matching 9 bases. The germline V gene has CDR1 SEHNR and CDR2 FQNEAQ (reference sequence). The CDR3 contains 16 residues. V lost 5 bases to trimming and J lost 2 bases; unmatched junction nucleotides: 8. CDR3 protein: CASSAGSGRITDTQYF. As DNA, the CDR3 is TGTGCCAGCAGCGCCGGGAGCGGGAGGATCACAGATACGCAGTATTTT.

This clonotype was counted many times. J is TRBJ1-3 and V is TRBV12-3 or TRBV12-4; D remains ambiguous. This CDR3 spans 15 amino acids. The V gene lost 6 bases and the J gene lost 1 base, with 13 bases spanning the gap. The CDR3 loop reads CASSPVRLSGNTIYF. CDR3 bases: TGTGCCAGCAGCCCCGTCAGGCTATCTGGAAACACCATATATTTT.

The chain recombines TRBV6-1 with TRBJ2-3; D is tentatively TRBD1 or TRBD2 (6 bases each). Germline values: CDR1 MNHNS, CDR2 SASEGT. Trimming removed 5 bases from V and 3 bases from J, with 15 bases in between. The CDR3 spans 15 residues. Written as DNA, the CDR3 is TGTGCCAGCAGTCCGCGGGACACGTTAACAGATACGCAGTATTTT. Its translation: CASSPRDTLTDTQYF.